Listed here are 5 T cell receptor beta chains from one sample, sequenced in a study of low-dose radiotherapy and immunotherapy resistance in tumors. Primers used for first-strand cDNA, a TRAV- and TRBV-specific set, covered both alpha and beta chains. It was with a constant-region primer and a V-primer adapter that TCRs were amplified over about 20 PCR cycles. One entry per CDR3 protein results from TCRdb running MiXCR on the reads. The sample has 60,000 to 90,000 distinct CDR3 sequences, less than 40% seen once. Sample time point: before trial treatment. The source material was PBMCs, sampled before treatment. The receptor source for this set is a female donor with ovarian cancer.

This clonotype was seen only a few times. The gene calls are TRBV18 and TRBJ1-5, with D perhaps TRBD1 (6 bases). This CDR3 has 15 amino acids. Germline V gives CDR1 KGHSH, CDR2 LQKENI. Trimming stripped 3 bases from V and 1 base from J, with 10 bases between. CDR3 amino acids: CASSPTGHSNQPQHF. CDR3 nucleotides: TGTGCCAGCTCACCGACAGGTCACAGCAATCAGCCCCAGCATTTT. Full variable domain (missing parts from reference TRBV18 and TRBJ1-5): NAGVMQNPRHLVRRRGQEARLRCSPMKGHSHVYWYRQLPEEGLKFMVYLQKENIIDESGMPKERFSAEFPKEGPSILRIQQVVRGDSAAYFCASSPTGHSNQPQHFGDGTRLSIL.

This clonotype showed up many times. The rearrangement joins TRBV20-1 to TRBJ2-5; D may be TRBD1 or TRBD2 (5 bases each). The CDR3 has 16 amino acids. V was trimmed by 0 bases and J by 8 bases, leaving 22 bases between them. Germline V gene lookup returns CDR1 DFQATT and CDR2 SNEGSKA (reference sequence). The CDR3 reads CSARDLSGAGAGTQYF. The CDR3 coding sequence is TGCAGTGCTAGAGATCTCTCCGGGGCCGGTGCAGGAACCCAGTACTTC.

This clonotype has ten or more counts. Here the CDR3 reads CSGKQGLSSEAFF. As DNA, the CDR3 is TGCAGCGGAAAACAGGGGTTAAGTTCTGAAGCTTTCTTT. The J gene is TRBJ1-1, the V gene TRBV29-1, with TRBD1 matching over 7 bases. The CDR3 consists of 13 residues. The germline CDR1 and CDR2 sequences are SQVTM and ANQGSEA. V was pared by 7 bases and J by 6 bases, with 11 bases of the junction left unmatched.

In regard to this clonotype: A far larger clone is a single base away, which makes a read error likely. The V and J genes are TRBV28 and TRBJ2-7; D unclear. The CDR3 consists of 11 residues. The V end lost 10 bases, the J end lost 2 bases, and 9 bases lay between the germline ends. Looked up from germline, CDR1 is MDHEN and CDR2 is SYDVKM. CDR3 protein: CATNDTYEQYF. The DNA for the CDR3 is TGTGCCACCAATGATACCTACGAGCAGTACTTC.

The genes are TRBV9 and TRBJ1-6; D ambiguous. The CDR3 extends over 15 amino acids. The V gene's germline CDR1 is SGDLS and CDR2 YYNGEE. V shed 0 bases and J shed 6 bases, with 10 bases lying between them. CDR3 region: CASSVDERSNSPLHF. The CDR3 bases are TGTGCCAGCAGCGTAGATGAACGCTCTAATTCACCCCTCCACTTT.